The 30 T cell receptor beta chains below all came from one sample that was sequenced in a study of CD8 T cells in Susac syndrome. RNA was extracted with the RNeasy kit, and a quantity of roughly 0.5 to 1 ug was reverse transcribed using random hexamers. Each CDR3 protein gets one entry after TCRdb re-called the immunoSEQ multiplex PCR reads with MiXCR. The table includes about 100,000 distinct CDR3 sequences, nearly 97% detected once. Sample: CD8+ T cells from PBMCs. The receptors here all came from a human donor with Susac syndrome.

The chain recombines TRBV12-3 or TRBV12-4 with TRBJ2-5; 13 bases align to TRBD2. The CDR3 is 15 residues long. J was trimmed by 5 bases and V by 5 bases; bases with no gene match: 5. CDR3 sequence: CASSTGLAGFETQYF. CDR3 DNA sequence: TGTGCCAGCAGTACGGGACTAGCGGGATTCGAGACCCAGTACTTC.

The CDR3 is CASSPGLGGYTF. CDR3 nucleotides: TGTGCCAGCAGCCCAGGACTCGGTGGCTACACCTTC. The gene calls are TRBV5-4 and TRBJ1-2; D gene ambiguous. The V gene's germline CDR1 is SGHNT and CDR2 YYREEE (reference sequence). The V end was cut by 4 bases, the J end by 7 bases, with 11 bases between. The CDR3 extends over 12 amino acids.

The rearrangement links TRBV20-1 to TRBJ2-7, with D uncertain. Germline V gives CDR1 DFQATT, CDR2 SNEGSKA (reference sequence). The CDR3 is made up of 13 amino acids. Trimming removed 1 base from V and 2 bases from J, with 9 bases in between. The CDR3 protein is CSARGLDTYEQYF. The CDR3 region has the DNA TGCAGTGCTAGAGGACTTGATACCTACGAGCAGTACTTC.

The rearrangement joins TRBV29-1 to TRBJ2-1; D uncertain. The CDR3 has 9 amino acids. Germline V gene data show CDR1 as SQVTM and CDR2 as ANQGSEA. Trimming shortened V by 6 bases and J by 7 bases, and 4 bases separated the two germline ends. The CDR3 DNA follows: TGCAGCGTGAGTAATGAGCAGTTCTTC. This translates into CSVSNEQFF.

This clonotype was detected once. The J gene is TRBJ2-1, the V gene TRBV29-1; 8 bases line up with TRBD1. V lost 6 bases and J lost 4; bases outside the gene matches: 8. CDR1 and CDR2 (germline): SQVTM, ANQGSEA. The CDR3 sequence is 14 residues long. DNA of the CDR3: TGCAGCGTCGCAGGGGGCGAACCATACAATGAGCAGTTCTTC. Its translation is CSVAGGEPYNEQFF.

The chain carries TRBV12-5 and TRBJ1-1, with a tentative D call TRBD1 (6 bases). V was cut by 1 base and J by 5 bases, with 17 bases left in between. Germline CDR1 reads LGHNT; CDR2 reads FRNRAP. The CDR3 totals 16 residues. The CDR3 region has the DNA TGTGCTAGTGGTTTGGGGGGCCGGGGGCTCAAGACTGAAGCTTTCTTT. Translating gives CASGLGGRGLKTEAFF. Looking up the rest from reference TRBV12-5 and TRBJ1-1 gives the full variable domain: DARVTQTPRHKVTEMGQEVTMRCQPILGHNTVFWYRQTMMQGLELLAYFRNRAPLDDSGMPKDRFSAEMPDATLATLKIQPSEPRDSAVYFCASGLGGRGLKTEAFFGQGTRLTVV.

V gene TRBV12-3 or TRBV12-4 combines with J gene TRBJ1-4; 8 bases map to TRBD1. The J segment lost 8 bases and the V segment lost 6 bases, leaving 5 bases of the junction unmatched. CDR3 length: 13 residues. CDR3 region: CASRGQGVEKLFF. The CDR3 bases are TGTGCCAGCAGAGGACAGGGTGTAGAAAAACTGTTTTTT.

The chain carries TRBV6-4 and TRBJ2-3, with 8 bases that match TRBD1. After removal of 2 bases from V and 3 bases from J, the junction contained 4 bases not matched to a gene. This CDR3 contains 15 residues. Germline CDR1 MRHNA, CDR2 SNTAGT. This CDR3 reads CASSDPRDRTDTQYF. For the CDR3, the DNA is TGTGCCAGCAGTGACCCCCGGGACAGGACAGATACGCAGTATTTT.

The CDR3 loop reads CATVSGVGTQYF. The CDR3 nucleotides read TGTGCCACCGTTAGCGGGGTCGGGACCCAGTACTTC. The V gene is TRBV13, the J gene TRBJ2-5, with TRBD2 matching over 8 bases. V trimming: 10 bases; J trimming: 7 bases; junction bases outside the gene matches: 8. The CDR3 consists of 12 residues. Germline loops: CDR1 PRHDT, CDR2 FYEKMQ (reference sequence).

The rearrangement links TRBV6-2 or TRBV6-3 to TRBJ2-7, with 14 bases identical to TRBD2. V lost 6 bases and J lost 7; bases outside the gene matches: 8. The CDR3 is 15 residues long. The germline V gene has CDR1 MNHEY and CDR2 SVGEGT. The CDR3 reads CASSHSGTSGGEQYF. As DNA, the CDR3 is TGTGCCAGCAGCCACTCCGGGACTAGCGGGGGTGAGCAGTACTTC.

The CDR3 bases are TGTGCCAGCAGCCAAGAAGGTGTGGGGGGCTACACCTTC. Its protein product is CASSQEGVGGYTF. The rearrangement uses TRBV14 and TRBJ1-2; unclear D gene. The germline V gene encodes CDR1 SGHDN and CDR2 FVKESK. V was trimmed by 0 bases and J by 8 bases, leaving 10 bases between them. The CDR3 length is 13 residues.

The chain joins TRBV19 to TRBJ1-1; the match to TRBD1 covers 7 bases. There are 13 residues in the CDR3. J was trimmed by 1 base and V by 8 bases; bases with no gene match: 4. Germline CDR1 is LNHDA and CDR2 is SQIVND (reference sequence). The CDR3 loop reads CASGTEENTEAFF. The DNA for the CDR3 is TGTGCCAGTGGGACAGAAGAGAACACTGAAGCTTTCTTT.

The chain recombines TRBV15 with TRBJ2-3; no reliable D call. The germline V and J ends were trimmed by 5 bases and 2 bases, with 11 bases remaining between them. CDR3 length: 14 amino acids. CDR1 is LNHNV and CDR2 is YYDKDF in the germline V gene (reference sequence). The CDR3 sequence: CATSPRRNTDTQYF. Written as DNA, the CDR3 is TGTGCCACCAGCCCCCGGCGGAACACAGATACGCAGTATTTT. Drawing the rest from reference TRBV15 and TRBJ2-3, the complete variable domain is DAMVIQNPRYQVTQFGKPVTLSCSQTLNHNVMYWYQQKSSQAPKLLFHYYDKDFNNEADTPDNFQSRRPNTSFCFLDIRSPGLGDTAMYLCATSPRRNTDTQYFGPGTRLTVL.

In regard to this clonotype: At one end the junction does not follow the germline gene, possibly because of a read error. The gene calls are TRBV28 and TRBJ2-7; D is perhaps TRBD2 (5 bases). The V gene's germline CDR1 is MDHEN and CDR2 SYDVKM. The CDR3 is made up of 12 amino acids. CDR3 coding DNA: TGTGCCAGCAATTTACTAGGCGGCGAGCAGTACTTC. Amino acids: CASNLLGGEQYF. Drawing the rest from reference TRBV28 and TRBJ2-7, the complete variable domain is DVKVTQSSRYLVKRTGEKVFLECVQDMDHENMFWYRQDPGLGLRLIYFSYDVKMKEKGDIPEGYSVSREKKERFSLILESASTNQTSMYLCASNLLGGEQYFGPGTRLTVT.

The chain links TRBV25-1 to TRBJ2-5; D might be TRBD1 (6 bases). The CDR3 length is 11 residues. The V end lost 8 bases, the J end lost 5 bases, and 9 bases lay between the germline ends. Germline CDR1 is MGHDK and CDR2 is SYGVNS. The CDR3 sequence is CASFQGETQYF. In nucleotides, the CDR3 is TGTGCCAGCTTCCAGGGGGAGACCCAGTACTTC.

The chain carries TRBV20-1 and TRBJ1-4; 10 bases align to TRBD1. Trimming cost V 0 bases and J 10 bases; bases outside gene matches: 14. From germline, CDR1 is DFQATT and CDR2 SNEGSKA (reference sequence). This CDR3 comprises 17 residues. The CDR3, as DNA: TGCAGTGCTAGAGAGGGCTGGGGACAGGGGAGGAAGGGAAAACTGTTTTTT. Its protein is CSAREGWGQGRKGKLFF.

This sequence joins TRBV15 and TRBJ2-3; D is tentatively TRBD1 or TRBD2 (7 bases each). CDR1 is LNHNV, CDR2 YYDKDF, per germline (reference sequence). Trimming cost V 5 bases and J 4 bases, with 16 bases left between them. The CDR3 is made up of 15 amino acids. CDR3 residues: CATSPRQGGPDTQYF. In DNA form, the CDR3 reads TGTGCCACCAGCCCTCGACAGGGAGGGCCAGATACGCAGTATTTT.

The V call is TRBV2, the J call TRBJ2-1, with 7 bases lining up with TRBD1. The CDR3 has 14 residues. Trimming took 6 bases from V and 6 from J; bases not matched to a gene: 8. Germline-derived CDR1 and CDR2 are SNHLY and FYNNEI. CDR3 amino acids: CASRPRQGSNEQFF. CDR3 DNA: TGTGCCAGCAGACCTAGACAGGGATCCAATGAGCAGTTCTTC. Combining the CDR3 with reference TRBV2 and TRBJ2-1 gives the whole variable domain EPEVTQTPSHQVTQMGQEVILRCVPISNHLYFYWYRQILGQKVEFLVSFYNNEISEKSEIFDDQFSVERPDGSNFTLKIRSTKLEDSAMYFCASRPRQGSNEQFFGPGTRLTVL.

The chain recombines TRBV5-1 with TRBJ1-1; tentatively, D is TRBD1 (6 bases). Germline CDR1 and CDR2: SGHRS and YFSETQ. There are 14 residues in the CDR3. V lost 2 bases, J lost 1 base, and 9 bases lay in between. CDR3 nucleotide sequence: TGCGCCAGCAGCTTCAGCAGGGGGAACACTGAAGCTTTCTTT. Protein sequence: CASSFSRGNTEAFF.

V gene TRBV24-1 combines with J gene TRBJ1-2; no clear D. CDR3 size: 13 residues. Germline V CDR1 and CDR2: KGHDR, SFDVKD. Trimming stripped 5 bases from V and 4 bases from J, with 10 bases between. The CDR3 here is CATSAGGFYGYTF. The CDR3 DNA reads TGTGCCACCAGTGCCGGAGGATTCTATGGCTACACCTTC.

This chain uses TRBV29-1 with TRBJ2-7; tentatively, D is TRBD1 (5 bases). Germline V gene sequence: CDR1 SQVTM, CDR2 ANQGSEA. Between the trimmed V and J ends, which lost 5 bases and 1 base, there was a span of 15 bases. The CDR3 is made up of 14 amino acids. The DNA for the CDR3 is TGCAGCGTTTTCGGACACCCTAATTCCTACGAGCAGTACTTC. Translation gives CSVFGHPNSYEQYF.

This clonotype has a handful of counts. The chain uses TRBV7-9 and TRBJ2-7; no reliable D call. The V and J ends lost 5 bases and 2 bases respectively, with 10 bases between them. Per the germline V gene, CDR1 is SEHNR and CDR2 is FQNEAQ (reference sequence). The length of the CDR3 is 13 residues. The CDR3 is CASSPGRTYEQYF. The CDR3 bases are TGTGCCAGCAGCCCTGGACGGACCTACGAGCAGTACTTC. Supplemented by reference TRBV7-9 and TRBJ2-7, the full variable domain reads DTGVSQNPRHKITKRGQNVTFRCDPISEHNRLYWYRQTLGQGPEFLTYFQNEAQLEKSRLLSDRFSAERPKGSFSTLEIQRTEQGDSAMYLCASSPGRTYEQYFGPGTRLTVT.

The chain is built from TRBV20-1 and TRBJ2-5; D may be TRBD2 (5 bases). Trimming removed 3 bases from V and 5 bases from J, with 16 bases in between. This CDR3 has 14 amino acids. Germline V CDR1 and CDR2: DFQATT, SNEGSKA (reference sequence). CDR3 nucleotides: TGCAGTGCTAGCCCCGGACTGAACTGGGAGACCCAGTACTTC. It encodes CSASPGLNWETQYF.

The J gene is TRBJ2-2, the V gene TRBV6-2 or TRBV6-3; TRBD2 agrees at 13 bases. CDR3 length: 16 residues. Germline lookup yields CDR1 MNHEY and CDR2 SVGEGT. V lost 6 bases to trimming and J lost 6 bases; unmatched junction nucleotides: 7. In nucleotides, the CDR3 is TGTGCCAGCAGACTTACTAGCGGGAGGGCCTCCGGGGAGCTGTTTTTT. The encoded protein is CASRLTSGRASGELFF.

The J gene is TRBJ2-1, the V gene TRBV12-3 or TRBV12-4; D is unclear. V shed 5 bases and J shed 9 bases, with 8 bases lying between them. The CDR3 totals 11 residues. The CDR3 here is CASSPGLEQFF. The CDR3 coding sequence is TGTGCCAGCAGTCCGGGCCTTGAGCAGTTCTTC.

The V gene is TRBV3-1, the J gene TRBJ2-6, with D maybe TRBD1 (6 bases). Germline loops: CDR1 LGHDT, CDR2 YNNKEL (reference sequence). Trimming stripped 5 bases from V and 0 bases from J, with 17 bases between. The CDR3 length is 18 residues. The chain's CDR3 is CASSNRRTATSGANVLTF. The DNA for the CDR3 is TGTGCCAGCAGCAACAGACGGACAGCCACCTCTGGGGCCAACGTCCTGACTTTC.

In DNA form, the CDR3 reads TGCAGTGCTTTAGGGGTCCCCACAGATACGCAGTATTTT. It is translated as CSALGVPTDTQYF. The chain combines TRBV20-1 with TRBJ2-3, with a possible D match to TRBD1 (5 bases). Trimming shortened V by 5 bases and J by 2 bases, and 11 bases separated the two germline ends. This CDR3 contains 13 residues. From germline, CDR1 is DFQATT and CDR2 SNEGSKA (reference sequence).

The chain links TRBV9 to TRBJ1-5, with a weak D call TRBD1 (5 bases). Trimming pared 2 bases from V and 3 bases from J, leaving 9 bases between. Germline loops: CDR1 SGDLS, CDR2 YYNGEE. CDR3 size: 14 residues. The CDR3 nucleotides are TGTGCCAGCAGCGTGGGGGATTTCAATCAGCCCCAGCATTTT. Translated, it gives CASSVGDFNQPQHF. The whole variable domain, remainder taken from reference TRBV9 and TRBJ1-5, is DSGVTQTPKHLITATGQRVTLRCSPRSGDLSVYWYQQSLDQGLQFLIQYYNGEERAKGNILERFSAQQFPDLHSELNLSSLELGDSALYFCASSVGDFNQPQHFGDGTRLSIL.

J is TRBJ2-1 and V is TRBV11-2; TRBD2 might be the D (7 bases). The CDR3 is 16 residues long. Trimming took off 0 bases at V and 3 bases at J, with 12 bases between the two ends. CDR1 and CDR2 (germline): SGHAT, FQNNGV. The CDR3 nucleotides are TGTGCCAGCAGCTTAGATGAGGGGGGGGGCTACAATGAGCAGTTCTTC. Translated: CASSLDEGGGYNEQFF.

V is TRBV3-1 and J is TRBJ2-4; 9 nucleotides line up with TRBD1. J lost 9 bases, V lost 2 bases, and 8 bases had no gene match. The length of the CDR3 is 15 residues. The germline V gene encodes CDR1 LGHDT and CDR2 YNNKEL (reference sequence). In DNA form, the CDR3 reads TGTGCCAGCAGCCAAACCGGGACAGGGAAAGCCATTCAGTACTTC. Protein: CASSQTGTGKAIQYF. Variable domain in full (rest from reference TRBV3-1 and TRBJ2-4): DTAVSQTPKYLVTQMGNDKSIKCEQNLGHDTMYWYKQDSKKFLKIMFSYNNKELIINETVPNRFSPKSPDKAHLNLHINSLELGDSAVYFCASSQTGTGKAIQYFGAGTRLSVL.